This T cell receptor beta chain was found in a study of OX40 agonist ivuxolimab in advanced cancers. TCRdb's copy holds only in-frame clones and misses some; the assay was immunoSEQ multiplex PCR. The sample lists 40,000 or so clones, around 90% seen once, with more than 15% in the top ten. In germline, CDR1 is MNHEY, CDR2 SVGAGI. The CDR3 spans 15 residues. V lost 0 bases, J lost 0 bases, and 6 bases lay in between. The TCR sequence derives from an adult with an advanced solid tumor such as melanoma, head and neck, liver or kidney cancer. This sequence joins TRBV6-5 and TRBJ1-5; D is unresolved. The sequences come from CD4+ or CD8+ T cells sorted from blood, collected in a trial of the OX40 agonist ivuxolimab. The CDR3 loop is CASSYSGDSNQPQHF. The CDR3, as DNA: TGTGCCAGCAGTTACTCGGGAGATAGCAATCAGCCCCAGCATTTT.